These 21 T cell receptor beta chains originate from one sample sequenced in a study of T-cell reconstitution after alpha-beta-depleted transplantation in children. The TCRbeta library was prepared with unique molecular identifiers. TCRdb fed the PCR reads into MiXCR, producing one record per CDR3 protein. The sample records a few hundred thousand distinct CDR3 sequences, around 12% being singletons. Sample: PBMCs from the stem cell graft donor, taken from the stem cell graft. These receptor sequences come from a human donor who donated a stem cell graft to a child with combined immunodeficiency.

The V and J genes are TRBV7-9 and TRBJ2-5, with 7 bases aligning to TRBD1. V was clipped by 5 bases and J by 7 bases; unmatched bases: 19. CDR3 length equals 17 residues. CDR1 is SEHNR, CDR2 FQNEAQ, per germline (reference sequence). In DNA form, the CDR3 reads TGTGCCAGCAGCCCCGCTGGTCCCGGGACAGTCATCGGGACCCAGTACTTC. Residues: CASSPAGPGTVIGTQYF. The complete variable domain, with remaining parts taken from reference TRBV7-9 and TRBJ2-5, reads DTGVSQNPRHKITKRGQNVTFRCDPISEHNRLYWYRQTLGQGPEFLTYFQNEAQLEKSRLLSDRFSAERPKGSFSTLEIQRTEQGDSAMYLCASSPAGPGTVIGTQYFGPGTRLLVL.

This clonotype has only a few counts. The V call is TRBV12-3 or TRBV12-4, the J call TRBJ2-2; D is perhaps TRBD2 (6 bases). The CDR3 consists of 15 residues. Trimming took 6 bases from V and 0 from J, leaving 11 bases between them. DNA for the CDR3: TGTGCCAGCAGGAGGAGGGACGCGAACACCGGGGAGCTGTTTTTT. Amino acids: CASRRRDANTGELFF.

V is TRBV15 and J is TRBJ2-3; D is unclear. V was shortened by 5 bases and J by 6 bases, with 9 bases between the two germline ends. Germline V CDR1 and CDR2: LNHNV, YYDKDF (reference sequence). The length of the CDR3 is 12 residues. The CDR3 nucleotides are TGTGCCACCAGCTTAGGGATGGATACGCAGTATTTT. The encoded protein is CATSLGMDTQYF.

There are a few counts of this clonotype. The gene calls are TRBV7-9 and TRBJ2-5; D possibly corresponds to TRBD2 (5 bases). Germline CDR1 and CDR2: SEHNR and FQNEAQ (reference sequence). The length of the CDR3 is 15 residues. Trimming took off 5 bases at V and 5 bases at J, with 18 bases between the two ends. DNA for the CDR3: TGTGCCAGCAGCCTTCTGGGCCCGGGGTGGGAGACCCAGTACTTC. The encoded protein is CASSLLGPGWETQYF.

The chain is built from TRBV10-3 and TRBJ2-5; D may be TRBD1 or TRBD2 (5 bases each). V was clipped by 9 bases and J by 1 base, with 15 bases between them. This CDR3 is built from 14 residues. The germline V gene has CDR1 ENHRY and CDR2 SYGVKD. This CDR3 reads CAMSRETGQETQYF. CDR3 DNA: TGTGCCATGAGCAGGGAGACGGGCCAAGAGACCCAGTACTTC.

V and J are TRBV5-6 and TRBJ1-5; 8 bases agree with TRBD1. The CDR3 has 15 amino acids. V was pared by 4 bases and J by 6 bases, with 9 bases of the junction left unmatched. Per germline, CDR1 SGHDT and CDR2 YYEEEE. The CDR3 nucleotides read TGTGCCAGCAGCCACTCAGGGGGCTGGGGTCAGCCCCAGCATTTT. Its protein product is CASSHSGGWGQPQHF.

In its sample, this clonotype was seen many times. This chain joins TRBV10-3 and TRBJ2-1, with D maybe TRBD2 (5 bases). CDR3 length: 15 residues. Germline V CDR1 and CDR2: ENHRY, SYGVKD. V was trimmed by 2 bases and J by 6 bases, leaving 14 bases between them. The CDR3 loop is CAISEKRVGFNEQFF. The CDR3 nucleotides are TGTGCCATCAGTGAGAAGAGGGTTGGATTCAATGAGCAGTTCTTC.

This clonotype was recorded many times. This chain joins TRBV9 and TRBJ2-1; D uncertain. In germline, CDR1 is SGDLS, CDR2 YYNGEE. CDR3 length equals 15 residues. The V end was cut by 6 bases, the J end by 0 bases, with 13 bases between. CDR3 loop: CASTSGDRSYNEQFF. The CDR3, as DNA: TGTGCCAGCACCTCTGGGGATCGCTCCTACAATGAGCAGTTCTTC.

This clonotype was counted only a few times. The chain joins TRBV6-5 to TRBJ2-1, with 9 bases lining up with TRBD1. Germline assignment: CDR1 MNHEY and CDR2 SVGAGI. This CDR3 region has 18 residues. After removal of 1 base from V and 5 bases from J, the junction contained 12 bases not matched to a gene. CDR3 protein: CASSYYPPHRGQDNEQFF. CDR3 coding DNA: TGTGCCAGCAGTTACTACCCCCCCCACAGGGGGCAGGACAATGAGCAGTTCTTC.

There are many counts of this clonotype. This chain joins TRBV21-1 and TRBJ1-4. TRBV21-1 is tagged as a pseudogene. This CDR3 spans 14 amino acids. DNA for the CDR3: TGTGCCAGCAGCAAAAATGCTCAGAATGAAAAACTGTTTTTT. Translation: CASSKNAQNEKLFF.

The genes are TRBV7-8 and TRBJ2-2, with D possibly matching TRBD1 (5 bases). The CDR3 sequence is 13 residues long. The ends were cut back, 6 bases at V and 3 bases at J, with 8 bases in the middle. Germline loops: CDR1 SGHVS, CDR2 FQNEAQ. CDR3 DNA: TGTGCCAGCAGTCAGGGTGACACCGGGGAGCTGTTTTTT. Translation gives CASSQGDTGELFF.

This clonotype was detected ten times or more. J is TRBJ2-7 and V is TRBV10-3; D call uncertain. Trimming pared 7 bases from V and 1 base from J, leaving 11 bases between. The CDR3 spans 13 residues. Germline V gene data show CDR1 as ENHRY and CDR2 as SYGVKD. The CDR3 loop is CAIKGILSYEQYF. The CDR3 nucleotides read TGTGCCATCAAGGGTATTCTTTCCTACGAGCAGTACTTC.

This clonotype has just a few counts. This sequence joins TRBV20-1 and TRBJ2-5; 9 bases are a match to TRBD2. The V and J ends lost 7 bases and 4 bases, in that order; junction bases with no gene match: 7. This CDR3 is 13 amino acids long. Per the germline V gene, CDR1 is DFQATT and CDR2 is SNEGSKA (reference sequence). CDR3: CSVGLAPGETQYF. The CDR3, as DNA: TGCAGTGTCGGACTAGCGCCAGGAGAGACCCAGTACTTC.

This clonotype came up many times. The chain couples TRBV18 to TRBJ2-1; D possibly corresponds to TRBD2 (6 bases). From germline, CDR1 is KGHSH and CDR2 LQKENI. V lost 3 bases and J lost 0, with 12 bases in between. The CDR3 consists of 16 residues. CDR3 residues: CASSPRGGSSYNEQFF. The CDR3 DNA reads as TGTGCCAGCTCACCTAGGGGAGGATCCTCCTACAATGAGCAGTTCTTC.

This rearrangement joins TRBV20-1 to TRBJ1-2; TRBD1 might be the D (5 bases). V was shortened by 6 bases and J by 5 bases, with 13 bases between the two germline ends. Germline V gene sequence: CDR1 DFQATT, CDR2 SNEGSKA (reference sequence). The CDR3 has 12 residues. DNA for the CDR3: TGCAGTGCGTTACAGGAAATTTATGGCTACACCTTC. Encoded protein: CSALQEIYGYTF.

The chain links TRBV6-1 to TRBJ1-2; TRBD1 matches at 7 bases. Trimming removed 5 bases from V and 5 bases from J; junction bases left unmatched: 8. Germline V gene lookup returns CDR1 MNHNS and CDR2 SASEGT. This CDR3 has 14 amino acids. CDR3 in DNA: TGTGCCAGCAGTCGGGACAGAGCTCGATATGGCTACACCTTC. Translation gives CASSRDRARYGYTF.

The DNA of the CDR3 is TGCGCCAGCAGCCGGACAGGGTCGAACACCGGGGAGCTGTTTTTT. Its protein is CASSRTGSNTGELFF. This rearrangement joins TRBV4-3 to TRBJ2-2, with TRBD1 matching over 8 bases. Losses at the gene ends were 4 bases for V and 0 bases for J; bases not matched to a gene: 1. The CDR3 is 15 residues long. Looked up from germline, CDR1 is LGHNA and CDR2 is YSLEER.

The gene calls are TRBV6-1 and TRBJ1-1; tentatively, D is TRBD1 (5 bases). The CDR3 is 17 amino acids. The germline V gene encodes CDR1 MNHNS and CDR2 SASEGT. The V gene lost 5 bases and the J gene lost 2 bases, with 21 bases spanning the gap. CDR3: CASSPRGGGMGNTEAFF. The CDR3 nucleotides read TGTGCCAGCAGTCCCCGGGGGGGAGGAATGGGTAACACTGAAGCTTTCTTT.

This chain links TRBV3-1 with TRBJ2-7, with D perhaps matching TRBD2 (6 bases). The CDR3 contains 18 residues. V shed 0 bases and J shed 2 bases, with 20 bases lying between them. The germline CDR1 and CDR2 sequences are LGHDT and YNNKEL (reference sequence). CDR3 DNA: TGTGCCAGCAGCCAAGAAAGGCCTAGCGCGGGAAGTCCCTACGAGCAGTACTTC. This translates into CASSQERPSAGSPYEQYF.

This clonotype occurred many times. V usage is TRBV11-2 and J usage is TRBJ2-6, with unresolved D. The CDR3 runs 15 residues. V lost 2 bases and J lost 0, with 5 bases in between. Germline V gene data show CDR1 as SGHAT and CDR2 as FQNNGV. The chain's CDR3 is CASSLTSSGANVLTF. In DNA, the CDR3 is TGTGCCAGCAGCTTAACGTCCTCTGGGGCCAACGTCCTGACTTTC.

This clonotype showed up just a few times. The rearrangement uses TRBV6-5 and TRBJ2-7, with TRBD2 as a possible D gene (6 bases). Germline V lookup: CDR1 MNHEY, CDR2 SVGAGI. V lost 0 bases and J 0 bases, leaving 12 bases between the germline ends. The CDR3 has 16 residues. CDR3 DNA: TGTGCCAGCAGTTACTCGTTCGGGGGACTCTCCTACGAGCAGTACTTC. Protein product: CASSYSFGGLSYEQYF.